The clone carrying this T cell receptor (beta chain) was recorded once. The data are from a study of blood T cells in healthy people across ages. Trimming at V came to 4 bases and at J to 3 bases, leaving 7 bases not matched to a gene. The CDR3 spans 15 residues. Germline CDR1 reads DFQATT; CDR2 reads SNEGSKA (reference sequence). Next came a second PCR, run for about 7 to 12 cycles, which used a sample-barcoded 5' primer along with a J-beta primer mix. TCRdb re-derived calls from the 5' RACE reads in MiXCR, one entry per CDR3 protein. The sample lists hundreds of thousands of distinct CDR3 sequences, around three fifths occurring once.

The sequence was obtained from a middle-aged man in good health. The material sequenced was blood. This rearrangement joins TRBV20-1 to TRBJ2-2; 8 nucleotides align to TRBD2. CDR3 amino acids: CSATLAGFDTGELFF. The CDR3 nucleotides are TGCAGTGCTACTCTAGCGGGTTTTGACACCGGGGAGCTGTTTTTT.